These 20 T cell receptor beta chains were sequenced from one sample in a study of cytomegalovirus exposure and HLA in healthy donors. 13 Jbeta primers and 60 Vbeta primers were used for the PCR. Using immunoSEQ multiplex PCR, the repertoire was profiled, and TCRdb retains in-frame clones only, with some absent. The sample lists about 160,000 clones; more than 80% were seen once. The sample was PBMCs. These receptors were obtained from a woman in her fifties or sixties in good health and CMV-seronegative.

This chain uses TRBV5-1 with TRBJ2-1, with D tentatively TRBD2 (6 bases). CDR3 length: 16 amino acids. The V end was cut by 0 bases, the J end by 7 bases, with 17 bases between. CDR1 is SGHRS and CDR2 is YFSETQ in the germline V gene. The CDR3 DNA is TGCGCCAGCAGCTTGGCCGGCGGGAATCAGTTTAATGAGCAGTTCTTC. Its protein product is CASSLAGGNQFNEQFF.

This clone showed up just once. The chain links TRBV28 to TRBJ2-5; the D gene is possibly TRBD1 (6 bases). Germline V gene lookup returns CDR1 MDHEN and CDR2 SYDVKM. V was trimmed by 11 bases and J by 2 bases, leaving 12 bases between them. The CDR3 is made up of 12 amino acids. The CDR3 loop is CAVQGGQETQYF. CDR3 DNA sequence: TGTGCCGTACAGGGTGGGCAAGAGACCCAGTACTTC.

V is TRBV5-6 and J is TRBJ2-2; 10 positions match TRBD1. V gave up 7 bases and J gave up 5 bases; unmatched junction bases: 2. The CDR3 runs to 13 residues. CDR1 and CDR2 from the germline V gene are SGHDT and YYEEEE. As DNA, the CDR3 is TGTGCCAGCCGGGGACAGGGGACCGGGGAGCTGTTTTTT. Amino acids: CASRGQGTGELFF.

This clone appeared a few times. In DNA form, the CDR3 reads TGTGCCAGCAGTTACCCCCGTTTGTCCAAAAACATTCAGTACTTC. Its protein is CASSYPRLSKNIQYF. This chain joins TRBV6-5 and TRBJ2-4; D is unclear. The V and J ends lost 2 bases and 2 bases respectively, with 10 bases between them. The germline CDR1 and CDR2 sequences are MNHEY and SVGAGI. The CDR3 runs to 15 residues.

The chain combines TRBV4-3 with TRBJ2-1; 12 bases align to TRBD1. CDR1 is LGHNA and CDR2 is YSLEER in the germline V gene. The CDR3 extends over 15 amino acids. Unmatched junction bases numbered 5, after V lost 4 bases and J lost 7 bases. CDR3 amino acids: CASSPGTGGTNEQFF. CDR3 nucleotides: TGCGCCAGCAGCCCGGGGACAGGGGGCACGAATGAGCAGTTCTTC.

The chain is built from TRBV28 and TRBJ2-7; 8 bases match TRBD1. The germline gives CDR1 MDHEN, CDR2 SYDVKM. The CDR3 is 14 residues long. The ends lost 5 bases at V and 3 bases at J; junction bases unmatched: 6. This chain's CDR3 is CASSGRQGRYEQYF. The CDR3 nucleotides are TGTGCCAGCAGTGGCCGACAGGGGCGCTACGAGCAGTACTTC.

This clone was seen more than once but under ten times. This CDR3 reads CASSLMVQGRGSPLHF. For the CDR3, the DNA is TGTGCCAGCAGCTTAATGGTCCAGGGAAGAGGTTCACCCCTCCACTTT. The genes are TRBV7-2 and TRBJ1-6; maybe TRBD1 (5 bases). The germline CDR1 and CDR2 sequences are SGHTA and FQGNSA. Trimming stripped 2 bases from V and 9 bases from J, with 17 bases between. The CDR3 spans 16 residues.

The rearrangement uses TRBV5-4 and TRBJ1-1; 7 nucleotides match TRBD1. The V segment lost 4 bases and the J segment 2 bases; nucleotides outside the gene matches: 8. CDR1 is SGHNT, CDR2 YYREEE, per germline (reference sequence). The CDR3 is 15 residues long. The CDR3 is CASSARTGANTEAFF. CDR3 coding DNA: TGTGCCAGCAGCGCACGAACAGGGGCAAACACTGAAGCTTTCTTT.

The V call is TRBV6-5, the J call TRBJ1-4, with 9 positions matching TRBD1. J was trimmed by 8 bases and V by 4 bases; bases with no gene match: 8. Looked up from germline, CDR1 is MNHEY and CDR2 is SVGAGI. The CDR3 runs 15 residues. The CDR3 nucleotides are TGTGCCAGCAGTTTTCGGACAGGGGCTGAAGAAAAACTGTTTTTT. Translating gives CASSFRTGAEEKLFF.

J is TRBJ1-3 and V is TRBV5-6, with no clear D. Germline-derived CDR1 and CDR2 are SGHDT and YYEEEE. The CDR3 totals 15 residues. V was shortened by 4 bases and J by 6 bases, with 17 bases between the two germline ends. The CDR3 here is CASSPRMSDANTIYF. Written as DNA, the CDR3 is TGTGCCAGCAGCCCCAGGATGAGTGACGCAAACACCATATATTTT.

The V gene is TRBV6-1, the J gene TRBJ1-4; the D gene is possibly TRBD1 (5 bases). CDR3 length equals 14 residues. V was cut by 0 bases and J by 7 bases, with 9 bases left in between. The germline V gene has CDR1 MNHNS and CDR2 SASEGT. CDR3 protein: CASSEAAGGEKLFF. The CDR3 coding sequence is TGTGCCAGCAGTGAAGCAGCCGGGGGTGAAAAACTGTTTTTT.

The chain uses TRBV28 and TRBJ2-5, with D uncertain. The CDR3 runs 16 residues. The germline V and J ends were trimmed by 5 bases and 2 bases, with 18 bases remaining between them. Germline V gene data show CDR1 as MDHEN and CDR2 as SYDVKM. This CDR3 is CASSPPTSSAQETQYF. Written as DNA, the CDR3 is TGTGCCAGCAGTCCGCCGACATCTTCAGCACAAGAGACCCAGTACTTC.

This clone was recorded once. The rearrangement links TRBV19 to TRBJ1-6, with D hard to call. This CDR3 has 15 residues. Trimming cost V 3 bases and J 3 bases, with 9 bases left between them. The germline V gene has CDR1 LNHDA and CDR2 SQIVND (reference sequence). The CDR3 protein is CASSMGSHYNSPLHF. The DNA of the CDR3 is TGTGCCAGTAGTATGGGCAGCCACTATAATTCACCCCTCCACTTT.

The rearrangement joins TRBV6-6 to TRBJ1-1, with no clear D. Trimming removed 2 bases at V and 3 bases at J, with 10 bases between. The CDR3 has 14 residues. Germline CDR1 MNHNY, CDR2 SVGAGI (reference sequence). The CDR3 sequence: CASSYEVKDTEAFF. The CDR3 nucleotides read TGTGCCAGCAGTTACGAGGTTAAAGACACTGAAGCTTTCTTT.

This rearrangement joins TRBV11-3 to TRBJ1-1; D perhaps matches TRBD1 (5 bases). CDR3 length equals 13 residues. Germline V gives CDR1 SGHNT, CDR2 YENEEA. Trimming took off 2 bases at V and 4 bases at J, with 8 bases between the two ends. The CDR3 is CASSLTTGTEAFF. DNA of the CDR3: TGTGCCAGCAGCTTAACAACAGGCACTGAAGCTTTCTTT. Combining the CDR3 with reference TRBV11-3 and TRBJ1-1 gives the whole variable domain EAGVVQSPRYKIIEKKQPVAFWCNPISGHNTLYWYLQNLGQGPELLIRYENEEAVDDSQLPKDRFSAERLKGVDSTLKIQPAELGDSAVYLCASSLTTGTEAFFGQGTRLTVV.

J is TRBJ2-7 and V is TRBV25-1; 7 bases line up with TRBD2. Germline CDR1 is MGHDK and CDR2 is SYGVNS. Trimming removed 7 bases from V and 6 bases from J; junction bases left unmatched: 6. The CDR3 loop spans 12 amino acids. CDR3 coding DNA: TGTGCCAGCATGCGGGGGTTTGGCGAGCAGTACTTC. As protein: CASMRGFGEQYF.

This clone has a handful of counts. CDR3 protein: CASSAISGGANNEQFF. CDR3 nucleotides: TGTGCCAGCAGCGCAATTAGCGGGGGGGCGAACAATGAGCAGTTCTTC. The chain links TRBV9 to TRBJ2-1, with 11 bases that match TRBD2. Germline V gives CDR1 SGDLS, CDR2 YYNGEE. The CDR3 is made up of 16 amino acids. J lost 5 bases, V lost 3 bases, and 7 bases had no gene match.

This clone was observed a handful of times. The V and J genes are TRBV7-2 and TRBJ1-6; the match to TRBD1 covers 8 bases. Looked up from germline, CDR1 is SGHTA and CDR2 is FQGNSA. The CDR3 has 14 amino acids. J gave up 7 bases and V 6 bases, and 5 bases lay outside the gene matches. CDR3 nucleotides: TGTGCCAGCAGTCACCGACAGGGGAATTCACCCCTCCACTTT. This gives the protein CASSHRQGNSPLHF.

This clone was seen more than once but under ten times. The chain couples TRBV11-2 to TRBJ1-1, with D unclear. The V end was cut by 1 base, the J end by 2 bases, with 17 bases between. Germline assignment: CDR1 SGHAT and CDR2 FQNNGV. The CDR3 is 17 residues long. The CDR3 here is CASSLVILSAVNTEAFF. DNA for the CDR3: TGTGCCAGCAGCTTAGTCATACTATCGGCGGTTAACACTGAAGCTTTCTTT.

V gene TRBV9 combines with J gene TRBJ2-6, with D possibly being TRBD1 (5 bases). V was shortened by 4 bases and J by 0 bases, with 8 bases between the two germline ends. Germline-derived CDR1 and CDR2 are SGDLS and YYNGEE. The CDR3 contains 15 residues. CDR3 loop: CASSTRGSGANVLTF. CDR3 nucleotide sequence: TGTGCCAGCAGCACAAGGGGCTCTGGGGCCAACGTCCTGACTTTC.